A selection of T cell receptor beta chains follows, all from one sample in a study of vaccination and CD4 T cells after COVID-19. These receptors' targets are unknown. One entry per CDR3 protein results from TCRdb running MiXCR on the PCR reads. The sample holds about 11,000 distinct CDR3 sequences, approximately 46% seen once. The sequenced sample was CD4+ T cells from blood, cultured in vitro. Receptors originate from a human donor who had recovered from COVID-19. Both conserved end residues are part of each CDR3. Clone sizes are given selectively: once, few, many, or a class where the clone is expanded.

size	J	V	CDR3
-	TRBJ1-5	TRBV21-1	CASSLGPPLRCNQPQHF
few	TRBJ1-2	TRBV6-1	CASMRSGYGYTF
few	TRBJ1-5	TRBV12-3/TRBV12-4	CASSPMRGGNQPQHF
-	TRBJ2-6	TRBV14	CASSGLQGLGANVLTF
few	TRBJ1-2	TRBV5-6	CASSSDSNYGYTF
-	TRBJ1-1	TRBV27	CASSARVGTEAFF
-	TRBJ2-7	TRBV18	CASSPGTGIEQYF
-	TRBJ2-7	TRBV6-1	CASSLGGTVSYEQYF
-	TRBJ2-1	TRBV7-3	CASSSGTSGKSSYNEQFF
-	TRBJ2-3	TRBV19	CASTPQRGSTDTQYF
-	TRBJ2-5	TRBV29-1	CSVDIWRGGGETQYF
few	TRBJ1-2	TRBV19	CASSILGYGYTF
-	TRBJ1-1	TRBV6-1	CASSRKGRDTEAFF
few	TRBJ1-2	TRBV20-1	CSGLSYGYTF
-	TRBJ2-3	TRBV15	CATSRGNSGGGDTQYF
-	TRBJ2-6	TRBV11-3	CASSLGGANVLTF
-	TRBJ1-2	TRBV6-1	CANQQEANYGYTF
-	TRBJ1-6	TRBV25-1	CASRDRANSPLHF
few	TRBJ1-1	TRBV30	CAWEQGANTEAFF
-	TRBJ2-5	TRBV5-4	CASSGRTGEETQYF
-	TRBJ1-2	TRBV14	CASSPLGVPDGYTF
-	TRBJ2-3	TRBV27	CASSSLAGGTDTQYF
few	TRBJ1-1	TRBV6-1	CASKNGFLWGAFF
-	TRBJ2-5	TRBV27	CASSLYGEEETQYF